This entry concerns a single T cell receptor (beta chain). The antigen this receptor binds is unknown. No much larger clone exists at a distance of one base, and base qualities are not known. CDR1 and CDR2, looked up from the germline V gene (reference sequence), are LNHDA and SQIVND. Trimming leaves V shorter by 1 base and J shorter by 3 bases, with the junction holding 6 bases beyond the gene matches. The CDR3, cysteine through phenylalanine, is 16 amino acids long. This entry keeps only the CDR3 DNA: 48 bases, framed from base 1. A FACSAria II was used to sort memory CD4+ T cells, defined as single viable CD3+CD4+CD8-CD45RO+ cells. CMV serostatus was assessed using a Roche Elecsys assay, by which serum IgG against CMV pp150, pp28, p38 and p52 was detected. Once the samples were thawed, total CD4+ T cells were enriched through positive selection using CD4 magnetic microbeads. The samples came from a different study that was designed specifically to examine the CD4+ T cell memory repertoire. Following standard operating procedures, peripheral blood mononuclear cells were isolated and cryopreserved, while serum was kept at -80 degrees C. Staining used CD3-PerCP (BW264/56), CD4-APC (RPA-T4), CD45RO-PE (UCHT1) and CD8-Pacific Orange (3B5) antibodies, with Sytox blue excluding non-viable cells.

The data stem from a study of memory CD4+ T cells and cytomegalovirus serostatus (dated by TCRdb to about 2019). Describing the broader study: The cohort comprised roughly 35 healthy Belgian adults, 9 CMV seropositive and some 25 CMV seronegative. To replicate a published TCR-based CMV serostatus classifier, the researchers sequenced the CD4+ memory TCRbeta repertoires of a Belgian cohort whose cytomegalovirus serostatus was known.

Genomic DNA was extracted from sorted cells with the Quick-DNA Microprep Kit. Amplification of TCRbeta DNA was done with the immunoSEQ hsTCRbeta kit, following the protocol from the manufacturer. TCRbeta libraries were sequenced on an Illumina MiSeq instrument. The authors' pipeline ran thus. Removing out-of-frame sequences left a few million distinct TCRbeta sequences, an average of about 67,000 per individual. Each individual was scored according to the count of roughly 170 previously reported CMV-associated TCRbeta sequences and the total productive distinct TCRbeta count. A beta-binomial model was reimplemented in Python, and random forests from scikit-learn, run with default parameters, were trained on data from the US cohort. Classifier performance on the Belgian cohort was reported as the median AUC with percentile confidence intervals calculated over 10,000 bootstrap iterations. In its TCRdb copy, this immuneACCESS table keeps in-frame sequences only and misses some clones. Where compared with another copy, unresolved V genes explain less than half of these, and the others have no known cause. Clone size and the V and J calls come from that table; the DNA yielded D and trimming. The sample records 55,000 to 75,000 clones, around 86% of which are singletons. In total, the top ten clones hold nearly 0.9% of the sample.

The full study reports these points: Of around 160 previously reported CMV-associated TCRbeta sequences, over 65 appeared in the CD4+ memory repertoires, each in one to five individuals. On the Belgian cohort, the classifier built on the original framework reached a median bootstrapped AUC of about 0.95, with a 95% CI of 0.76-1.00. Only CD4+CD45RO+ memory cells were sequenced, unlike the original study, which covered naive and memory CD4+ and CD8+ populations. For predicting CMV serostatus, the median bootstrapped AUC was 0.95 using the original framework and about 0.89 using a US-trained random forest. Results were interpreted as suggesting that the CMV-associated TCR signature is largely present in the CD4+ memory repertoire.

This receptor chain uses TRBV19 and TRBJ2-4; the junction holds 7 bases that match TRBD2. The sample taken for sequencing was memory CD4+ T cells from blood. The clonotype comes from an adult in good health and CMV-seronegative. The CDR3 is CASSIGRPGGKNIQYF. The DNA sequence reads TGTGCCAGTAGTATAGGACGTCCGGGAGGCAAAAACATTCAGTACTTC.